Given below is one T cell receptor beta chain in context. Trimming took off 4 bases at V and 0 bases at J, with 9 bases between the two ends. Germline assignment: CDR1 MNHEY and CDR2 SMNVEV (reference sequence). The length of the CDR3 is 14 residues. This specimen comes from a study of blood T cell repertoires in COVID-19. Study details: Spain, Italy and the United States supplied samples that represented acute and convalescent COVID-19. T cells, B-cell-depleted T cells, or PBMCs supplied cDNA or gDNA.

Assay: immunoSEQ multiplex PCR; the TCRdb copy retains only in-frame clones and omits some. Here the sample spans approximately 170,000 clones, roughly 84% being singletons. V gene TRBV27 combines with J gene TRBJ1-2; D ambiguous. Input material: peripheral blood. This TCR was sampled from a man aged 60 to 69 who had recovered from COVID-19. CDR3 coding DNA: TGTGCCAGCAGTTCGGGTCGCTCTAACTATGGCTACACCTTC. It translates to CASSSGRSNYGYTF.